Listed below are T cell receptor beta chains from one sample, sequenced in a study of blood T cell repertoires in COVID-19. The repertoire was sequenced with immunoSEQ multiplex PCR; TCRdb's copy has only in-frame clones and lacks some. The table has some 200,000 clones, over 70% seen once; the top ten hold approximately 7.2%. The sequencing sample was made of peripheral blood. The receptors originated from a woman aged 70-85 years with acute or convalescent COVID-19. The CDR3 runs from the conserved cysteine through the conserved F or W. D genes are given only for firm matches. Size is omitted from some rows. Given values are once, few, many or a class for expanded clones.

d_gene	j_gene	v_gene	abundance	CDR3aa	CDR3nt
NA	TRBJ1-5	TRBV10-3	NA	CAIRGTGDQPQHF	TGTGCCATCAGGGGGACGGGGGATCAGCCCCAGCATTTT
TRBD1	TRBJ1-5	TRBV2	NA	CASRDSYSNQPQHF	TGTGCCAGCCGGGACAGTTATAGCAATCAGCCCCAGCATTTT
NA	TRBJ2-4	TRBV19	NA	CASSIGGGVENIQYF	TGTGCCAGTAGTATAGGAGGGGGGGTCGAAAACATTCAGTACTTC
NA	TRBJ2-2	TRBV27	NA	CASSGGLGTGELFF	TGTGCCAGCTCTGGGGGGTTGGGCACCGGGGAGCTGTTTTTT
TRBD2	TRBJ2-5	TRBV13	NA	CASSPRGTTRGSQETQYF	TGTGCCAGCAGCCCGCGGGGGACTACGCGGGGGAGCCAAGAGACCCAGTACTTC
TRBD1	TRBJ2-5	TRBV18	NA	CASSLQGVEETQYF	TGTGCCAGCTCACTACAGGGGGTGGAAGAGACCCAGTACTTC
NA	TRBJ2-1	TRBV15	NA	CATSRRLGDEQFF	TGTGCCACCAGCAGAAGACTCGGCGATGAGCAGTTCTTC
TRBD2	TRBJ2-2	TRBV7-6	once	CASSLGLAVLMGELFF	TGTGCCAGCAGCTTAGGACTAGCGGTATTGATGGGGGAGCTGTTTTTT
TRBD1	TRBJ1-5	TRBV5-8	NA	CASNSDRSGGNQPQHF	TGTGCCAGCAACTCGGACAGGTCCGGGGGCAATCAGCCCCAGCATTTT
TRBD1	TRBJ2-7	TRBV24-1	NA	CATSETGTSYEQYF	TGTGCCACCAGTGAGACAGGGACCTCCTACGAGCAGTACTTC
TRBD2	TRBJ2-2	TRBV24-1	NA	CATSDLTSGGAGTGELFF	TGTGCCACCAGTGATCTTACTAGCGGGGGGGCTGGCACCGGGGAGCTGTTTTTT
NA	TRBJ2-5	TRBV6-6	NA	CASSTVGGETQYF	TGTGCCAGCAGCACCGTCGGGGGAGAGACCCAGTACTTC
TRBD1	TRBJ1-1	TRBV6-1	NA	CASSDGQGGRGAFF	TGTGCCAGCAGTGACGGACAGGGGGGGAGAGGAGCTTTCTTT
TRBD1	TRBJ1-2	TRBV27	NA	CASARGPGYGYTF	TGTGCCTCAGCGAGGGGGCCAGGCTATGGCTACACCTTC
NA	TRBJ2-2	TRBV30	NA	CAWKLVWSGELFF	TGTGCCTGGAAACTAGTTTGGTCCGGGGAGCTGTTTTTT
NA	TRBJ2-7	TRBV4-3	few	CASSQDARGFSREQYF	TGCGCCAGCAGCCAAGATGCCCGGGGGTTCTCACGGGAGCAGTACTTC
NA	TRBJ2-3	TRBV19	NA	CASSMAGADTQYF	TGTGCCAGTAGTATGGCAGGGGCAGATACGCAGTATTTT
NA	TRBJ2-2	TRBV25-1	NA	CASSDQPSVPGELFF	TGTGCCAGCAGTGACCAACCCAGCGTCCCCGGGGAGCTGTTTTTT
TRBD2	TRBJ2-7	TRBV7-2	NA	CASSRTSREPLYEQYF	TGTGCCAGCAGCCGGACTAGTAGGGAGCCCCTCTACGAGCAGTACTTC
NA	TRBJ1-3	TRBV19	NA	CASRAGAGNTIYF	TGTGCCAGTAGAGCAGGGGCCGGAAACACCATATATTTT
NA	TRBJ1-6	TRBV10-3	NA	CAISDRGGDSPLHF	TGTGCCATCAGTGACCGGGGGGGGGATTCACCCCTCCACTTT
NA	TRBJ2-2	TRBV4-2	NA	CASSQDSFTGELFF	TGTGCCAGCAGCCAAGATTCATTCACCGGGGAGCTGTTTTTT
NA	TRBJ2-3	TRBV2	NA	CASSEGGRTDTQYF	TGTGCCAGCAGTGAAGGGGGCCGCACAGATACGCAGTATTTT
NA	TRBJ2-3	TRBV7-2	NA	CASSQDSDTDTQYF	TGTGCCAGCAGCCAGGACTCGGACACAGATACGCAGTATTTT
TRBD2	TRBJ2-1	TRBV12-3/TRBV12-4	NA	CATSGGLYNKQFF	TGTGCCACTAGCGGGGGGCTATACAATAAGCAGTTCTTC
TRBD1	TRBJ2-1	TRBV5-1	few	CASSPSPGQGYNEQFF	TGCGCCAGCAGCCCCAGCCCGGGACAGGGGTACAATGAGCAGTTCTTC
NA	TRBJ2-1	TRBV6-5	NA	CASRQGYNEQFF	TGTGCCAGCAGACAGGGCTACAATGAGCAGTTCTTC
NA	TRBJ2-3	TRBV3-1/TRBV3-2	NA	CASSGGTHDTQYF	TGTGCCAGCAGCGGCGGGACTCACGATACGCAGTATTTT
TRBD1	TRBJ2-4	TRBV7-2	NA	CASSSGGAGNIQYF	TGTGCCAGCAGCTCAGGGGGCGCAGGGAACATTCAGTACTTC
NA	TRBJ2-3	TRBV9	many	CASSVERGDTQYF	TGTGCCAGCAGCGTAGAAAGAGGAGATACGCAGTATTTT
TRBD2	TRBJ2-7	TRBV11-2	NA	CASASGGGVEQYF	TGTGCCAGCGCCTCCGGCGGGGGGGTTGAGCAGTACTTC
NA	TRBJ2-4	TRBV4-1	NA	CASSQDSTVAKNIQYF	TGCGCCAGCAGCCAAGATTCGACTGTAGCCAAAAACATTCAGTACTTC
TRBD2	TRBJ2-5	TRBV7-6	NA	CASSLDLAGGHQETQYF	TGTGCCAGCAGCTTAGATTTAGCGGGGGGCCATCAAGAGACCCAGTACTTC